This is a list of T cell receptor beta chains from one sample in a study of cytomegalovirus exposure and HLA in healthy donors. Sequencing used immunoSEQ multiplex PCR; TCRdb keeps in-frame clones, though not all of them. The data hold about 150,000 clones, with roughly 80% observed a single time. Sequenced input: PBMCs. Receptors originate from a male donor in good health and CMV-seropositive. CDR3s include the opening cysteine and the closing phenylalanine or tryptophan. The D gene is left open where the match is weak. The listing skips clone size in some rows; elsewhere it reads once, few, many or a size class.

j_call: TRBJ2-3; d_call: TRBD1; v_call: TRBV6-5; clone_size: NA; cdr3_nt: TGTGCCAGCAGTTCCCTGGGGACAGACACAGATACGCAGTATTTT; cdr3_aa: CASSSLGTDTDTQYF
j_call: TRBJ1-2; d_call: NA; v_call: TRBV6-1; clone_size: NA; cdr3_nt: TGTGCCATCTCACAGGCAAACTATGGCTACACCTTC; cdr3_aa: CAISQANYGYTF
j_call: TRBJ2-3; d_call: NA; v_call: TRBV7-3; clone_size: NA; cdr3_nt: TGTGCCAGCAGCTTTACTCTTCGGGGTAGCACAGATACGCAGTATTTT; cdr3_aa: CASSFTLRGSTDTQYF
j_call: TRBJ2-1; d_call: NA; v_call: TRBV5-4; clone_size: NA; cdr3_nt: TGTGCCAGCAGCCTCCCGGGACTGTACAATGAGCAGTTCTTC; cdr3_aa: CASSLPGLYNEQFF
j_call: TRBJ1-2; d_call: NA; v_call: TRBV19; clone_size: NA; cdr3_nt: TGTGCCAGTAGTGGCCAGGGGACTAACTATGGCTACACCTTC; cdr3_aa: CASSGQGTNYGYTF
j_call: TRBJ2-7; d_call: TRBD1; v_call: TRBV11-2; clone_size: NA; cdr3_nt: TGTGCCAGCAGCCCAGACAGGGGCTACGAGCAGTACTTC; cdr3_aa: CASSPDRGYEQYF
j_call: TRBJ2-2; d_call: NA; v_call: TRBV7-9; clone_size: NA; cdr3_nt: TGTGCCAGCAGCTTACTAGCGAGGGACACCGGGGAGCTGTTTTTT; cdr3_aa: CASSLLARDTGELFF
j_call: TRBJ1-5; d_call: NA; v_call: TRBV5-4; clone_size: NA; cdr3_nt: TGTGCCAGCAGCTTGGGAGGGAACGGGGTAAAGGCTCAGCCCCAGCATTTT; cdr3_aa: CASSLGGNGVKAQPQHF
j_call: TRBJ2-5; d_call: TRBD1; v_call: TRBV11-2; clone_size: NA; cdr3_nt: TGTGCCAGCAGCCCGAGCTCCGGGACAGGGATCCAAGAGACCCAGTACTTC; cdr3_aa: CASSPSSGTGIQETQYF
j_call: TRBJ2-1; d_call: NA; v_call: TRBV20-1; clone_size: few; cdr3_nt: TGCAGGTTAACGGGAGACAATGAGCAGTTCTTC; cdr3_aa: CRLTGDNEQFF
j_call: TRBJ2-3; d_call: TRBD1; v_call: TRBV5-1; clone_size: NA; cdr3_nt: TGCGCCAGCAGCTTGGGCTTTTGGGGGACCGGGACAGGGGCAGATACGCAGTATTTT; cdr3_aa: CASSLGFWGTGTGADTQYF
j_call: TRBJ2-3; d_call: NA; v_call: TRBV15; clone_size: NA; cdr3_nt: TGTGCCACCAGCCTCGGGCGGGACAGATCCTATGGTACGCAGTATTTT; cdr3_aa: CATSLGRDRSYGTQYF
j_call: TRBJ1-2; d_call: TRBD1; v_call: TRBV7-2; clone_size: once; cdr3_nt: TGTGCCAGCAGCCCGACAGGGCCTGGCTACACCTTC; cdr3_aa: CASSPTGPGYTF
j_call: TRBJ2-3; d_call: TRBD1; v_call: TRBV9; clone_size: NA; cdr3_nt: TGTGCCAGCAGGGGGACAGGGGATTTACGGAATACGCAGTATTTT; cdr3_aa: CASRGTGDLRNTQYF
j_call: TRBJ2-2; d_call: NA; v_call: TRBV19; clone_size: NA; cdr3_nt: TGTGCCAGTACCACAAGTCGGGAGCTGTTTTTT; cdr3_aa: CASTTSRELFF
j_call: TRBJ1-2; d_call: NA; v_call: TRBV11-2; clone_size: once; cdr3_nt: TGTGCCAGCAGCTTAGGGCAGGGTTATGGCTACACCTTC; cdr3_aa: CASSLGQGYGYTF
j_call: TRBJ2-3; d_call: TRBD2; v_call: TRBV11-2; clone_size: NA; cdr3_nt: TGTGCCAGCACCCTTCTCGGACTAGCGGGTTGGTCAGATACGCAGTATTTT; cdr3_aa: CASTLLGLAGWSDTQYF
j_call: TRBJ2-7; d_call: TRBD1; v_call: TRBV13; clone_size: once; cdr3_nt: TGTGCCAGCAGCTTAGGTCAGGGGGCCACCTACGAGCAGTACTTC; cdr3_aa: CASSLGQGATYEQYF
j_call: TRBJ2-3; d_call: TRBD1; v_call: TRBV7-8; clone_size: NA; cdr3_nt: TGTGCCAGCAGCGGTAGGGACAGAGGGACGCAGTATTTT; cdr3_aa: CASSGRDRGTQYF
j_call: TRBJ2-7; d_call: NA; v_call: TRBV5-6; clone_size: few; cdr3_nt: TGTGCCAGCAGCTCGGACAGATCCTACGAGCAGTACTTC; cdr3_aa: CASSSDRSYEQYF
j_call: TRBJ2-1; d_call: TRBD2; v_call: TRBV2; clone_size: NA; cdr3_nt: TGTGCCAGCAGCGGACTAGCGTACTCCTACAATGAGCAGTTCTTC; cdr3_aa: CASSGLAYSYNEQFF
j_call: TRBJ2-1; d_call: TRBD1; v_call: TRBV7-8; clone_size: NA; cdr3_nt: TGTGCCAGCAGACATGGGACAGGGGAGCAGTTCTTC; cdr3_aa: CASRHGTGEQFF
j_call: TRBJ2-7; d_call: NA; v_call: TRBV6-5; clone_size: NA; cdr3_nt: TGTGCCAGCAGCCCCTGGGGCTCAAAGACCGAGCAGTACTTC; cdr3_aa: CASSPWGSKTEQYF
j_call: TRBJ1-1; d_call: TRBD1; v_call: TRBV27; clone_size: NA; cdr3_nt: TGTGCCAGCAGCCCCGGGACAGGGAACACTGAAGCTTTCTTT; cdr3_aa: CASSPGTGNTEAFF
j_call: TRBJ1-1; d_call: NA; v_call: TRBV27; clone_size: NA; cdr3_nt: TGTGCCAGCAGTGGGACACGATCAATGCGAGCTTTCTTT; cdr3_aa: CASSGTRSMRAFF
j_call: TRBJ2-3; d_call: NA; v_call: TRBV5-6; clone_size: NA; cdr3_nt: TGTGCCAGCAGCAGGGACTTCCTTAGCACAGATACGCAGTATTTT; cdr3_aa: CASSRDFLSTDTQYF
j_call: TRBJ2-5; d_call: NA; v_call: TRBV5-1; clone_size: NA; cdr3_nt: TGCGCCAGCAGGCAGGGGCAACTTAAAGAGACCCAGTACTTC; cdr3_aa: CASRQGQLKETQYF
j_call: TRBJ1-5; d_call: TRBD1; v_call: TRBV9; clone_size: once; cdr3_nt: TGTGCCAGCAGCCTGGCGAGAGGACAGGGGAATCAGCCCCAGCATTTT; cdr3_aa: CASSLARGQGNQPQHF
j_call: TRBJ2-1; d_call: TRBD1; v_call: TRBV7-9; clone_size: NA; cdr3_nt: TGTGCCAGCAGCTTGGTTGGACAGGGGCGGCTCTTC; cdr3_aa: CASSLVGQGRLF
j_call: TRBJ2-6; d_call: NA; v_call: TRBV6-6; clone_size: once; cdr3_nt: TGTGCCAGCAGTCAGGTTTCTGGGGCCAACGTCCTGACTTTC; cdr3_aa: CASSQVSGANVLTF
j_call: TRBJ2-7; d_call: NA; v_call: TRBV11-3; clone_size: few; cdr3_nt: TGTGCCAGCAGCCCCTGGTATTCAGCAGGCTACGAGCAGTACTTC; cdr3_aa: CASSPWYSAGYEQYF
j_call: TRBJ1-6; d_call: TRBD1; v_call: TRBV15; clone_size: NA; cdr3_nt: TGTGCCACCAGCAGGGGACAGGGTGGGTCACCCCTCCACTTT; cdr3_aa: CATSRGQGGSPLHF
j_call: TRBJ2-2; d_call: TRBD2; v_call: TRBV9; clone_size: NA; cdr3_nt: TGTGCCAGCAGCGAACGAGCGGGGCGGAGGAACACCGGGGAGCTGTTTTTT; cdr3_aa: CASSERAGRRNTGELFF
j_call: TRBJ1-1; d_call: NA; v_call: TRBV11-2; clone_size: NA; cdr3_nt: TGTGCCAGCAGCTTAAATAATGAAGCTTTCTTT; cdr3_aa: CASSLNNEAFF
j_call: TRBJ2-2; d_call: TRBD2; v_call: TRBV29-1; clone_size: NA; cdr3_nt: TGCAGCGGGAAAGGGCCCTCAGGGACTAACCTAACCGGGGAGCTGTTTTTT; cdr3_aa: CSGKGPSGTNLTGELFF
j_call: TRBJ2-5; d_call: TRBD2; v_call: TRBV7-9; clone_size: once; cdr3_nt: TGTGCCAGCAGCCCGACTAGCGGGGAAGAGACCCAGTACTTC; cdr3_aa: CASSPTSGEETQYF
j_call: TRBJ1-2; d_call: TRBD1; v_call: TRBV5-1; clone_size: NA; cdr3_nt: TGCGCCAGCAGCGCCGGGACAGGGGGTAATGGCTACACCTTC; cdr3_aa: CASSAGTGGNGYTF
j_call: TRBJ2-7; d_call: NA; v_call: TRBV5-1; clone_size: NA; cdr3_nt: TGCGCCAGCAGCTTGCTGGGGCCACCCGACGAGCAGTACTTC; cdr3_aa: CASSLLGPPDEQYF
j_call: TRBJ2-5; d_call: TRBD1; v_call: TRBV10-3; clone_size: NA; cdr3_nt: TGTGCCATCAGTGGGGGGACAGGGAGTGCGGGGATGCGAGAGACCCAGTACTTC; cdr3_aa: CAISGGTGSAGMRETQYF
j_call: TRBJ1-6; d_call: NA; v_call: TRBV2; clone_size: NA; cdr3_nt: TGTGCCAGCAGTTTACAGGGAAGCTCCTATAATTCACCCCTCCACTTT; cdr3_aa: CASSLQGSSYNSPLHF
j_call: TRBJ2-7; d_call: NA; v_call: TRBV14; clone_size: NA; cdr3_nt: TGTGCCAGCAGCCAAGGGAGGGGGCGCCCATACTTC; cdr3_aa: CASSQGRGRPYF
j_call: TRBJ2-7; d_call: TRBD2; v_call: TRBV14; clone_size: NA; cdr3_nt: TGTGCCAGCAGCCAGAGCCCGTCGTCAGCGGGATTACGCTACGAGCAGTACTTC; cdr3_aa: CASSQSPSSAGLRYEQYF
j_call: TRBJ1-6; d_call: TRBD1; v_call: TRBV7-9; clone_size: NA; cdr3_nt: TGTGCCAGCAGCCAAACGACAGGGGATAATTCACCCCTCCACTTT; cdr3_aa: CASSQTTGDNSPLHF
j_call: TRBJ2-1; d_call: TRBD2; v_call: TRBV13; clone_size: NA; cdr3_nt: TGTGCCAGCAGTCTGACTTTACGGACTAGCGGGAGGACGTACTACAATGAGCAGTTCTTC; cdr3_aa: CASSLTLRTSGRTYYNEQFF
j_call: TRBJ1-2; d_call: NA; v_call: TRBV11-2; clone_size: NA; cdr3_nt: TGTGCCAGCAGCTGGGGGGGAGGTAGCTATGGCTACACCTTC; cdr3_aa: CASSWGGGSYGYTF
j_call: TRBJ2-1; d_call: NA; v_call: TRBV5-4; clone_size: NA; cdr3_nt: TGTGCCAGCAGCTTAGGTCCAGGGGGAGGCAATGAGCAGTTCTTC; cdr3_aa: CASSLGPGGGNEQFF
j_call: TRBJ1-1; d_call: NA; v_call: TRBV19; clone_size: NA; cdr3_nt: TGTGCCAGTTCAGGGCTGAACACTGAAGCTTTCTTT; cdr3_aa: CASSGLNTEAFF
j_call: TRBJ1-2; d_call: NA; v_call: TRBV10-3; clone_size: NA; cdr3_nt: TGTGCCATCAGTGGCGTGAACTATGGCTACACCTTC; cdr3_aa: CAISGVNYGYTF
j_call: TRBJ2-3; d_call: NA; v_call: TRBV9; clone_size: NA; cdr3_nt: TGTGCCAGCAGCCGTGCAATAGAATTCGATACGCAGTATTTT; cdr3_aa: CASSRAIEFDTQYF